The clone carrying this T cell receptor (beta chain) was recorded only once. Antigen unknown. V lost 4 bases, J lost 5 bases, and 22 bases lay in between. This CDR3 has 16 amino acids. Germline V gives CDR1 SGHDT, CDR2 YYEEEE. This sample was included in a study of T cell responses to AZD1222 COVID-19 vaccine. The overall study: Combined were second doses at about 4 or about 12 weeks.

Study-wide points: Regions 160-218 and 743-854 dominated among vaccine-associated CD4 TCRs spanning spike.

Method: immunoSEQ multiplex PCR; TCRdb's copy keeps in-frame clones and lacks some. Altogether some 120,000 clones are present, roughly 90% being singletons, with the ten largest covering 3.5% to 5%. The sample consisted of peripheral blood, taken on day 0 of AZD1222 vaccination. This TCR was recovered from an adult in good health. V and J are TRBV5-6 and TRBJ2-7; perhaps TRBD1 as D (5 bases). CDR3 loop: CASSPQGSSYPDEQYF. The CDR3 region has the DNA TGTGCCAGCAGCCCCCAGGGTTCCTCATACCCCGACGAGCAGTACTTC.